The present T cell receptor beta chain was sequenced within a study of CD8 T cells in ankylosing spondylitis. Broader study findings: Earlier work had already found some motif variants in reactive arthritis synovial fluid and blood. Matched ankylosing spondylitis synovial fluid reportedly showed significant enrichment of disease-linked clones. Disease-linked clones were found to be CD8+ and relatively rare in peripheral blood. Among TCR beta sequences, a motif of eight highly homologous variants appeared characteristic of ankylosing spondylitis blood.

Libraries for TCR beta were made by quantitative 5'-RACE with molecular barcodes. TCRdb reanalysed the 5' RACE reads using MiXCR and keeps one entry per CDR3 protein. The table has 75,000 to 95,000 distinct CDR3 sequences, approximately 9.6% seen once. About this clonotype itself: What it binds is unknown.

The clonotype originates from a male donor with ankylosing spondylitis. Sequences were obtained from blood, either unsorted or a sorted T cell fraction (not recorded which).

The CDR3 region is CASSEGAASTDTQYF. CDR3 bases: TGTGCCAGCAGTGAAGGGGCAGCGAGCACAGATACGCAGTATTTT. This chain joins TRBV2 and TRBJ2-3, with no clear D. The V and J ends lost 1 base and 0 bases respectively, with 8 bases between them. Germline assignment: CDR1 SNHLY and CDR2 FYNNEI. This CDR3 region has 15 residues.